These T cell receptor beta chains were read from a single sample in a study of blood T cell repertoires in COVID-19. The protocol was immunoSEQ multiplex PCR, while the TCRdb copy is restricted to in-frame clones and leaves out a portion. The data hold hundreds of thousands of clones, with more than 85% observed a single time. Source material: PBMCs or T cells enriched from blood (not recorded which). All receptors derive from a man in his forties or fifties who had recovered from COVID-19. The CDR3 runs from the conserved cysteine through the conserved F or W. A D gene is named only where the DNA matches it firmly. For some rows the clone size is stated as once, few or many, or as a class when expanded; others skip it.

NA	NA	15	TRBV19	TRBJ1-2	CATLTETEANYGYTF	TGTGCCACCTTGACAGAGACCGAAGCTAACTATGGCTACACCTTC
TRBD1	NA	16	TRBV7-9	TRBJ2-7	CASSLRDRGGIYEQYF	TGTGCCAGCAGCTTACGGGACAGGGGAGGAATCTACGAGCAGTACTTC
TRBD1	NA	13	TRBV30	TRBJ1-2	CAWGTGTAYGYTF	TGTGCCTGGGGGACCGGGACAGCCTATGGCTACACCTTC
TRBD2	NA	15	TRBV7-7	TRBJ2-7	CASSPGLADTYEQYF	TGTGCCAGCAGCCCGGGACTAGCGGATACCTACGAGCAGTACTTC
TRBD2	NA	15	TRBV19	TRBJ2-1	CASRKAGDRFDEQFF	TGTGCCAGTAGGAAAGCGGGAGACCGCTTCGATGAGCAGTTCTTC
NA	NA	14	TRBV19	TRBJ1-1	CASSITGWDTEAFF	TGTGCCAGTAGCATTACAGGGTGGGACACTGAAGCTTTCTTT
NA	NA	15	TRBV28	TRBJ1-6	CASSFGVPSNSPLHF	TGTGCCAGCAGTTTCGGGGTCCCTTCGAATTCACCCCTCCACTTT
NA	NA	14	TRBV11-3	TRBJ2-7	CASSLEQGFHEQYF	TGTGCCAGCAGCTTAGAACAGGGTTTTCACGAGCAGTACTTC
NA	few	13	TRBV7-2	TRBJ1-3	CASSLSGLDTIYF	TGTGCCAGCAGCTTAAGCGGTTTGGACACCATATATTTT
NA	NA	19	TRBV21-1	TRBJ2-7	CASSRDDQEQPIDAYEQYF	TGTGCCAGCAGCAGAGACGATCAGGAACAACCAATCGATGCCTACGAGCAGTACTTC
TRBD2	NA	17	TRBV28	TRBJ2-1	CASSSARLAGVYNEQFF	TGTGCCAGCAGTTCCGCCCGACTAGCGGGAGTTTACAATGAGCAGTTCTTC
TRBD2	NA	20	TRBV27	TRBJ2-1	CASSLSPTGLAAASYNEQFF	TGTGCCAGCAGTTTATCGCCCACGGGACTAGCGGCCGCATCCTACAATGAGCAGTTCTTC
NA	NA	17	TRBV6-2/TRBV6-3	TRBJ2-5	CASSHLLSGVAQETQYF	TGTGCCAGCAGTCACCTCCTCTCGGGGGTCGCACAAGAGACCCAGTACTTC
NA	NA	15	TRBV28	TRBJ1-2	CASREYRVQGYGYTF	TGTGCCAGCAGGGAATACAGGGTGCAAGGCTATGGCTACACCTTC
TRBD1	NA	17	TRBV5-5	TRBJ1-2	CASSPAPRTGDNYGYTF	TGTGCCAGCAGCCCCGCCCCCAGGACAGGGGATAACTATGGCTACACCTTC
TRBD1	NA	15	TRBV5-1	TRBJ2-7	CASSSRQGAPYEQYF	TGCGCCAGCAGCTCCCGACAGGGGGCCCCCTACGAGCAGTACTTC
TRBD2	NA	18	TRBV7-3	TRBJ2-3	CASSSRQSSGGLTDTQYF	TGTGCCAGCAGCTCGAGGCAATCATCGGGGGGATTAACAGATACGCAGTATTTT
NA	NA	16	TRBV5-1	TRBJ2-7	CASSKGFEGISREQYF	TGCGCCAGCAGCAAGGGATTCGAGGGAATTTCGAGGGAGCAGTACTTC
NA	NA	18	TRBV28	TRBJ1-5	CASSWAKGGGGSNQPQHF	TGTGCCAGCAGTTGGGCGAAAGGGGGTGGAGGTAGCAATCAGCCCCAGCATTTT
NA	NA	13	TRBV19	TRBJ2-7	CASSRQGPYEQYF	TGTGCCAGTAGTAGGCAGGGCCCCTACGAGCAGTACTTC
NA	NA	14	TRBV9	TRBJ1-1	CASSLPGRNTEAFF	TGTGCCAGCAGCCTTCCCGGGAGAAACACTGAAGCTTTCTTT
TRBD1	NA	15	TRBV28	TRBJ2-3	CASSLHRGNTDTQYF	TGTGCCAGCAGTTTACACAGGGGTAACACAGATACGCAGTATTTT
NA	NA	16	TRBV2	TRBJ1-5	CASSPGTSYSNQPQHF	TGTGCCAGCAGCCCCGGGACAAGTTATAGCAATCAGCCCCAGCATTTT
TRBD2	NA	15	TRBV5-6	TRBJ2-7	CASRLTSGLSYEQYF	TGTGCCAGCAGGTTAACTAGCGGTCTATCCTACGAGCAGTACTTC
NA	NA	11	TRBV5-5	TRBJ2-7	CASSFTYEQYF	TGTGCCAGCAGCTTCACCTACGAGCAGTACTTC
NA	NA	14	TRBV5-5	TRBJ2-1	CASSLGTAYNEQFF	TGTGCCAGCAGCTTGGGGACAGCATACAATGAGCAGTTCTTC
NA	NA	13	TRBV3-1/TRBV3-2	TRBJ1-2	CASSQEVRAGYTF	TGTGCCAGCAGCCAAGAGGTCAGGGCTGGCTACACCTTC